This T cell receptor (beta chain) appears in the sequencing data of a study of T cell repertoires in cytomegalovirus infection (dated by TCRdb to 2018 to 2020). Concerning the study at large: The HLA type of each donor mattered for the analysis, because public TCR beta signatures pointed to carriage of CMV infection along with the matching HLA type. Overall study outcomes, separate from this receptor: In the ex vivo response, HLA-C-restricted CMV-specific TCR beta clonotypes were dominant, and in two of eight donors the single most frequent clonotype came from this HLA-C-restricted group. In both this cohort and an independent cohort of some 380 donors, the cumulative frequency of public TCR beta family members distinguished carriers of CMV infection plus the relevant HLA type.

V was cut back by 4 bases and J by 1 base, leaving a gap of 11 bases between them. There are 14 amino acids in the CDR3, from cysteine to phenylalanine inclusive. This entry keeps only the CDR3 DNA: 42 bases, framed from base 1. From the germline V gene (reference sequence), CDR1 is SGHKS and CDR2 is YYEKEE. The listed sequencing device is Illumina HiSeq 1500. Using fastp trimming at Q25 and MiXCR clonotype assembly, TCRdb reanalyzed the public sequencing data and kept in-frame beta chains. Rows are combined by CDR3 protein, so each entry shows the most common genes and DNA. The sample yields approximately 250,000 distinct CDR3 sequences; around an eighth were counted once. 1.5% to 2% of the sample is in the top ten clones. Regarding this clonotype: Its recognized antigen is unknown. Qualities for individual bases were not recorded, and no much larger clone is one base off.

The receptor comes from a human donor in good health (CMV status not recorded). Some clones in this sample may be carry-over from other donors' samples. Sequencing was performed on PBMCs. This chain joins TRBV5-5 to TRBJ1-1; a confident D gene designation cannot be given. The sequenced DNA: TGTGCCAGCAGCAAAGTAGTTGGGAACACTGAAGCTTTCTTT. It is translated as CASSKVVGNTEAFF. Extended through the reference TRBV5-5 and TRBJ1-1 proteins, this CDR3 yields the full variable domain: DAGVTQSPTHLIKTRGQQVTLRCSPISGHKSVSWYQQVLGQGPQFIFQYYEKEERGRGNFPDRFSARQFPNYSSELNVNALLLGDSALYLCASSKVVGNTEAFFGQGTRLTVV.